The 11 T cell receptor beta chains below were found in one sample sequenced in a study of neurological immune-mediated disorders. Time point meaning: longitudinal time-point 3. TCRdb passed the 5' RACE reads through MiXCR, listing each CDR3 protein once. The sample contains over 90,000 distinct CDR3 sequences, 11% of which appear only once. Specimen: PBMCs. Receptors originate from a female donor with HTLV-1-associated myelopathy (HAM/TSP).

The genes are TRBV18 and TRBJ1-2, with D unclear. CDR3 size: 11 residues. The germline gives CDR1 KGHSH, CDR2 LQKENI. Trimming pared 3 bases from V and 6 bases from J, leaving 5 bases between. The CDR3 region is CASSPSDGYTF. Written as DNA, the CDR3 is TGTGCCAGCTCACCGTCGGATGGCTACACCTTC.

In this sample, this clonotype turned up many times. The CDR3 sequence is CASRGQNTDTQYF. The CDR3 DNA reads as TGCGCCAGCAGGGGCCAGAACACAGATACGCAGTATTTT. The chain is built from TRBV5-1 and TRBJ2-3; D ambiguous. The CDR3 sequence is 13 residues long. Germline values: CDR1 SGHRS, CDR2 YFSETQ. Trimming removed 5 bases from V and 2 bases from J, with 9 bases in between.

This clonotype was counted at least ten times. The chain uses TRBV25-1 and TRBJ1-2, with a possible D match to TRBD1 (5 bases). V lost 2 bases, J lost 4 bases, and 11 bases lay in between. The CDR3 loop spans 14 amino acids. Germline assignment: CDR1 MGHDK and CDR2 SYGVNS. Written as DNA, the CDR3 is TGTGCCAGCAGTGAACCAGGGACTCGCTATGGCTACACCTTC. Encoded protein: CASSEPGTRYGYTF.

This clonotype was recorded at least ten times. This chain links TRBV7-2 with TRBJ2-7; the D is unclear. The V gene lost 0 bases and the J gene lost 3 bases, with 9 bases spanning the gap. The V gene's germline CDR1 is SGHTA and CDR2 FQGNSA. CDR3 length: 14 amino acids. CDR3 amino acids: CASSLAGINYEQYF. CDR3 in DNA: TGTGCCAGCAGCTTAGCGGGGATCAACTACGAGCAGTACTTC.

This clonotype was counted ten times or more. This chain connects TRBV4-1 to TRBJ2-3, with D hard to call. Trimming left V 0 bases short and J 5 bases short, with 18 bases between. The V gene's germline CDR1 is MGHRA and CDR2 YSYEKL. The CDR3 consists of 17 residues. The CDR3 bases are TGCGCCAGCAGCCAAGATCTTCGGCGGACCAACGGAGATACGCAGTATTTT. Its translation: CASSQDLRRTNGDTQYF.

There are many counts of this clonotype. The CDR3 reads CASSLSPGSTDTQYF. CDR3 DNA: TGTGCCAGCAGCTTGAGCCCGGGGAGCACAGATACGCAGTATTTT. The genes are TRBV5-6 and TRBJ2-3, with D possibly matching TRBD2 (5 bases). This CDR3 region has 15 residues. The V end lost 1 base, the J end lost 0 bases, and 9 bases lay between the germline ends. CDR1 SGHDT and CDR2 YYEEEE come from the germline V gene.

A word on this clonotype: The junction does not match germline at one end; this may be a read error. This sequence joins TRBV6-5 and TRBJ1-6, with D possibly matching TRBD1 (6 bases). This CDR3 is 16 amino acids long. Germline CDR1 is MNHEY and CDR2 is SVGAGI. This CDR3 reads CASSYFPGQDNSPPYF. The DNA for the CDR3 is TGTGCCAGCAGTTATTTTCCGGGACAAGATAATTCACCCCCCTACTTT.

This clonotype has at least ten counts. This rearrangement joins TRBV10-3 to TRBJ2-1; tentative D call: TRBD1 (6 bases). CDR3 length: 14 amino acids. Germline CDR1 is ENHRY and CDR2 is SYGVKD. V was trimmed by 3 bases and J by 7 bases, leaving 13 bases between them. This CDR3 is CAISEDRFLNEQFF. Here the CDR3 DNA reads TGTGCCATCAGTGAAGACAGGTTCTTAAATGAGCAGTTCTTC.

The chain joins TRBV5-1 to TRBJ2-2; D unclear. Germline CDR1 SGHRS, CDR2 YFSETQ. This CDR3 is built from 16 residues. This CDR3 reads CDGSLGETQNTGELFF. Written as DNA, the CDR3 is TGCGACGGCAGCTTGGGCGAGACACAGAACACCGGGGAGCTGTTTTTT. The full variable domain, rest sourced from reference TRBV5-1 and TRBJ2-2, is KAGVTQTPRYLIKTRGQQVTLSCSPISGHRSVSWYQQTPGQGLQFLFEYFSETQRNKGNFPGRFSGRQFSNSRSEMNVSTLELGDSALYLCDGSLGETQNTGELFFGEGSRLTVL.

This clonotype was observed at least ten times. The gene calls are TRBV10-3 and TRBJ1-3, with 9 bases lining up with TRBD1. Per the germline V gene, CDR1 is ENHRY and CDR2 is SYGVKD. This CDR3 spans 13 amino acids. The V gene end was trimmed by 9 bases and the J gene end by 3 bases; junction bases not matched to a gene: 3. The CDR3 region has the DNA TGTGCCATACGGACAGGGGTTGGAAACACCATATATTTT. Protein: CAIRTGVGNTIYF.

This chain uses TRBV4-1 with TRBJ2-7; 9 bases line up with TRBD1. The CDR3 runs 16 residues. Germline CDR1 is MGHRA and CDR2 is YSYEKL. Losses at the gene ends were 2 bases for V and 5 bases for J; bases not matched to a gene: 10. The CDR3 nucleotides read TGCGCCAGCAGCCAATCAGGGGGGACAGGGCGCCACGAGCAGTACTTC. This encodes CASSQSGGTGRHEQYF.